The rows below give T cell receptor beta chains drawn from one sample of a study of T cell responses to AZD1222 COVID-19 vaccine. Method: immunoSEQ multiplex PCR; TCRdb's copy keeps in-frame clones and lacks some. The sample contains 110,000 to 150,000 clones, 93% of which appear only once. The sequences come from peripheral blood, collected on day 0 of AZD1222 vaccination. The receptor source for this set is an adult in good health. The CDR3 runs from the conserved cysteine through the conserved F or W. The order of the fields is V gene, clone size, J gene, D gene, CDR3 DNA, CDR3 protein. A D gene is named only where the DNA matches it firmly. Clone size is shown for a subset of rows, as once, few, many or a class of expanded clone.

V gene: TRBV14; clone size: NA; J gene: TRBJ1-3; D gene: NA; CDR3 DNA: TGTGCCAGCAGCCGCCTCGGGGACCTAGTGGGAAACACCATATATTTT; CDR3 protein: CASSRLGDLVGNTIYF
V gene: TRBV18; clone size: once; J gene: TRBJ1-2; D gene: TRBD1; CDR3 DNA: TGTGCCAGCTCACCAATGCGACAGGGGGAGAACTATGGCTACACCTTC; CDR3 protein: CASSPMRQGENYGYTF
V gene: TRBV7-6; clone size: NA; J gene: TRBJ1-1; D gene: NA; CDR3 DNA: TGTGCCAGCAGCCTTATTTTGAACACTGAAGCTTTCTTT; CDR3 protein: CASSLILNTEAFF
V gene: TRBV18; clone size: NA; J gene: TRBJ1-2; D gene: NA; CDR3 DNA: TGTGCCAGCTCACCACGGCTAGGGTTGACAAGCTATGGCTACACCTTC; CDR3 protein: CASSPRLGLTSYGYTF
V gene: TRBV5-1; clone size: NA; J gene: TRBJ2-1; D gene: TRBD2; CDR3 DNA: TGCGCCAGCAGCCCGGGACTAGCATTCTATGAGCAGTTCTTC; CDR3 protein: CASSPGLAFYEQFF
V gene: TRBV4-1; clone size: NA; J gene: TRBJ1-5; D gene: TRBD1; CDR3 DNA: TGCGCCAGCAGCGTCAGGGGGGATAGCAATCAGCCCCAGCATTTT; CDR3 protein: CASSVRGDSNQPQHF
V gene: TRBV6-5; clone size: NA; J gene: TRBJ2-1; D gene: NA; CDR3 DNA: TGTGCCAGCAGTTATTCGACTACAGGTAACAACAATGAGCAGTTCTTC; CDR3 protein: CASSYSTTGNNNEQFF
V gene: TRBV11-2; clone size: NA; J gene: TRBJ2-1; D gene: NA; CDR3 DNA: TGTGCCAGCAGCCGAGGGGTTCTAGCCTACAATGAGCAGTTCTTC; CDR3 protein: CASSRGVLAYNEQFF
V gene: TRBV4-1; clone size: NA; J gene: TRBJ2-3; D gene: TRBD2; CDR3 DNA: TGCGCCAGCAGCCAGGAACCAGGGAGGGCAGGGAAGAAGAATACGCAGTATTTT; CDR3 protein: CASSQEPGRAGKKNTQYF
V gene: TRBV14; clone size: NA; J gene: TRBJ1-4; D gene: NA; CDR3 DNA: TGTGCCAGCAGCCAAGGGGGTTTTGGAACTAATGAAAAACTGTTTTTT; CDR3 protein: CASSQGGFGTNEKLFF
V gene: TRBV27; clone size: NA; J gene: TRBJ1-2; D gene: NA; CDR3 DNA: TGTGCCAGCAGTTTATCATCGGGGGTTGGGGGCTACACCTTC; CDR3 protein: CASSLSSGVGGYTF
V gene: TRBV5-4; clone size: NA; J gene: TRBJ1-5; D gene: NA; CDR3 DNA: TGTGCCAGCAGCTTGTCTGGGGGTCCCCCAGACCCCCAGCATTTT; CDR3 protein: CASSLSGGPPDPQHF
V gene: TRBV30; clone size: NA; J gene: TRBJ1-2; D gene: NA; CDR3 DNA: TGTGCCTGGAGCGACAGCTATGGCTACACCTTC; CDR3 protein: CAWSDSYGYTF
V gene: TRBV18; clone size: once; J gene: TRBJ1-5; D gene: TRBD1; CDR3 DNA: TGTGCCAGCTCACCGGGTTCAGGGGGCTCTCAGCCCCAGCATTTT; CDR3 protein: CASSPGSGGSQPQHF
V gene: TRBV11-3; clone size: NA; J gene: TRBJ2-7; D gene: NA; CDR3 DNA: TGTGCCAGCAGCTTAGACGGGGAATTCTACGAGCAGTACTTC; CDR3 protein: CASSLDGEFYEQYF
V gene: TRBV5-4; clone size: NA; J gene: TRBJ2-2; D gene: TRBD2; CDR3 DNA: TGTGCCAGCAGCAAACCTACGGGGGGACACACCGGGGAGCTGTTTTTT; CDR3 protein: CASSKPTGGHTGELFF
V gene: TRBV19; clone size: NA; J gene: TRBJ1-6; D gene: TRBD1; CDR3 DNA: TGTGCCAGTAGTACCGGGACAGCCACCACGACACCCCTCCACTTT; CDR3 protein: CASSTGTATTTPLHF
V gene: TRBV5-1; clone size: NA; J gene: TRBJ2-4; D gene: NA; CDR3 DNA: TGCGCCAGCAGCTTGACAAATGCCGCCAAAAACATTCAGTACTTC; CDR3 protein: CASSLTNAAKNIQYF
V gene: TRBV2; clone size: NA; J gene: TRBJ1-1; D gene: NA; CDR3 DNA: TGTGCCAGCAGTGAAGTAATGGGAGCTGCCAAAGCTTTCTTT; CDR3 protein: CASSEVMGAAKAFF
V gene: TRBV9; clone size: NA; J gene: TRBJ2-2; D gene: NA; CDR3 DNA: TGTGCCAGCAGGGAGAGTACTCGCACCGGGGAGCTGTTTTTT; CDR3 protein: CASRESTRTGELFF
V gene: TRBV4-3; clone size: NA; J gene: TRBJ1-3; D gene: TRBD1; CDR3 DNA: TGCGCCAGCAGCCAACGTGGGGACAGGGCTGGAAACACCATATATTTT; CDR3 protein: CASSQRGDRAGNTIYF
V gene: TRBV6-2/TRBV6-3; clone size: NA; J gene: TRBJ2-2; D gene: TRBD1; CDR3 DNA: TGTGCCAGCAGTTCGGACAGGGTCACCGGGGAGCTGTTTTTT; CDR3 protein: CASSSDRVTGELFF
V gene: TRBV11-2; clone size: NA; J gene: TRBJ1-6; D gene: NA; CDR3 DNA: TGTGCCAGCAGCTTAGAAGAATTTAATAATTCACCCCTCCACTTT; CDR3 protein: CASSLEEFNNSPLHF
V gene: TRBV7-2; clone size: NA; J gene: TRBJ1-2; D gene: NA; CDR3 DNA: TGTGCCAGCAGCCCCTCCAGGGATGGCTACACCTTC; CDR3 protein: CASSPSRDGYTF
V gene: TRBV7-6; clone size: NA; J gene: TRBJ1-3; D gene: TRBD1; CDR3 DNA: TGTGCCAGCAGCTCCGGACAGGGCACTGGAAACACCATATATTTT; CDR3 protein: CASSSGQGTGNTIYF
V gene: TRBV7-9; clone size: NA; J gene: TRBJ1-4; D gene: NA; CDR3 DNA: TGTGCCAGCAGCCCACGTGCGGACTATCGACTGTTTTTT; CDR3 protein: CASSPRADYRLFF
V gene: TRBV14; clone size: once; J gene: TRBJ1-5; D gene: NA; CDR3 DNA: TGTGCCAGCAGCCAAGATCTTAGTAATCAGCCCCAGCATTTT; CDR3 protein: CASSQDLSNQPQHF
V gene: TRBV13; clone size: NA; J gene: TRBJ1-3; D gene: NA; CDR3 DNA: TGTGCCAGCAGCTTGACGGGGGGTGGAAACACCATATATTTT; CDR3 protein: CASSLTGGGNTIYF
V gene: TRBV13; clone size: NA; J gene: TRBJ1-1; D gene: NA; CDR3 DNA: TGTGCCAGCAGCTTAGGAGCAGGGAGGGCAGCTTTCTTT; CDR3 protein: CASSLGAGRAAFF
V gene: TRBV12-1; clone size: NA; J gene: TRBJ1-1; D gene: NA; CDR3 DNA: TGTGCCAGCAGCTTTTTCTTATTGGACAGGGTGACTGAAGCTTTCTTT; CDR3 protein: CASSFFLLDRVTEAFF
V gene: TRBV6-5; clone size: NA; J gene: TRBJ1-1; D gene: TRBD1; CDR3 DNA: TGTGCCAGCAGTTATTTGGGACAGGGGAACACTGAAGCTTTCTTT; CDR3 protein: CASSYLGQGNTEAFF
V gene: TRBV30; clone size: NA; J gene: TRBJ1-1; D gene: NA; CDR3 DNA: TGTGCCTGGTCCTCGATCACTGAAGCTTTCTTT; CDR3 protein: CAWSSITEAFF
V gene: TRBV30; clone size: NA; J gene: TRBJ1-2; D gene: TRBD1; CDR3 DNA: TGTGCCTGGAGCCAAGACAGGGCCTATGGCTACACCTTC; CDR3 protein: CAWSQDRAYGYTF
V gene: TRBV4-2; clone size: NA; J gene: TRBJ1-5; D gene: TRBD1; CDR3 DNA: TGTGCCAGCAGCCAAGATCGGGACAGGGGTGGCAATCAGCCCCAGCATTTT; CDR3 protein: CASSQDRDRGGNQPQHF
V gene: TRBV7-9; clone size: once; J gene: TRBJ1-5; D gene: NA; CDR3 DNA: TGTGCCAGCAGCTCGTCTCTTCAGAGCAATCAGCCCCAGCATTTT; CDR3 protein: CASSSSLQSNQPQHF
V gene: TRBV30; clone size: NA; J gene: TRBJ1-1; D gene: NA; CDR3 DNA: TGTGCCTGGAGACGGCAGGACGCTTTCTTT; CDR3 protein: CAWRRQDAFF
V gene: TRBV27; clone size: NA; J gene: TRBJ2-4; D gene: NA; CDR3 DNA: TGTGCCAGCAGTTCCGGACCCGGGTGGCCCCGAAACCAGTACTTC; CDR3 protein: CASSSGPGWPRNQYF
V gene: TRBV7-9; clone size: NA; J gene: TRBJ1-3; D gene: NA; CDR3 DNA: TGTGCCAGCAGCTTAGGTCGCGTTCTCCGGACGGGCACCATATATTTT; CDR3 protein: CASSLGRVLRTGTIYF
V gene: TRBV2; clone size: NA; J gene: TRBJ2-4; D gene: NA; CDR3 DNA: TGTGCCAGCAGTGACCCGACATTTGGGGCCAAAAACATTCAGTACTTC; CDR3 protein: CASSDPTFGAKNIQYF
V gene: TRBV19; clone size: NA; J gene: TRBJ1-2; D gene: NA; CDR3 DNA: TGTGCCAGTAGTTTCAAACACGCCGCCGTTGGAGGGCGTCCGTATGGCTACACCTTC; CDR3 protein: CASSFKHAAVGGRPYGYTF
V gene: TRBV6-5; clone size: NA; J gene: TRBJ1-1; D gene: NA; CDR3 DNA: TGTGCCAGCAGTTACCAGGGGATGAACACTGAAGCTTTCTTT; CDR3 protein: CASSYQGMNTEAFF
V gene: TRBV3-1/TRBV3-2; clone size: NA; J gene: TRBJ1-2; D gene: NA; CDR3 DNA: TGTGCCAGCAGCCAAGTAATTGCGGTCCCGCACTATGGCTACACCTTC; CDR3 protein: CASSQVIAVPHYGYTF
V gene: TRBV4-1; clone size: NA; J gene: TRBJ1-1; D gene: NA; CDR3 DNA: TGCGCCAGCAGCCGCTCAGCTGCTAATGAAGCTTTCTTT; CDR3 protein: CASSRSAANEAFF
V gene: TRBV19; clone size: once; J gene: TRBJ1-2; D gene: TRBD1; CDR3 DNA: TGTGCCAGTAGTACCCCCGGGACAGCTGTAGGCTACACCTTC; CDR3 protein: CASSTPGTAVGYTF
V gene: TRBV19; clone size: once; J gene: TRBJ1-2; D gene: NA; CDR3 DNA: TGTGCCAGTAGGATGGGGATTACCTCCTATGGCTACACCTTC; CDR3 protein: CASRMGITSYGYTF
V gene: TRBV18; clone size: NA; J gene: TRBJ1-1; D gene: NA; CDR3 DNA: TGTGCCAGCTCACCTTCACCTGGGGAACAAGCTTTCTTT; CDR3 protein: CASSPSPGEQAFF